These 18 T cell receptor beta chains were all obtained from the same sample, sequenced in a study of blood T cell repertoires in COVID-19. Profiling relied on immunoSEQ multiplex PCR, and the TCRdb table lists in-frame clones only, not all of them. The table records about 98,000 clones, about 90% of them present only once. What was sequenced was peripheral blood. The source is an older man with acute or convalescent COVID-19.

This chain links TRBV25-1 with TRBJ1-4; D ambiguous. Germline V gives CDR1 MGHDK, CDR2 SYGVNS. This CDR3 is 11 amino acids long. The V end was cut by 7 bases, the J end by 7 bases, with 7 bases between. As DNA, the CDR3 is TGTGCCAGCACAGAGGGTGAAAAACTGTTTTTT. Protein: CASTEGEKLFF.

In this sample, this clone turned up once. J is TRBJ2-7 and V is TRBV18, with TRBD1 matching over 9 bases. Germline V lookup: CDR1 KGHSH, CDR2 LQKENI. This CDR3 has 14 residues. V was clipped by 3 bases and J by 3 bases; unmatched bases: 3. The CDR3, as DNA: TGTGCCAGCTCACCCGGGACAGGGTACTACGAGCAGTACTTC. It translates to CASSPGTGYYEQYF.

This clone was seen just once. This chain joins TRBV6-1 and TRBJ1-1; TRBD1 matches at 7 bases. Looked up from germline, CDR1 is MNHNS and CDR2 is SASEGT. The V segment lost 3 bases and the J segment 1 base; nucleotides outside the gene matches: 14. The CDR3 covers 18 residues. CDR3 residues: CASSDFPRQGLGNTEAFF. The CDR3 nucleotides are TGTGCCAGCAGTGATTTTCCGAGACAGGGTTTGGGGAACACTGAAGCTTTCTTT.

The chain joins TRBV6-7 to TRBJ2-3; 8 nucleotides agree with TRBD2. TRBV6-7 falls under the ORF class, with uncertain function. This CDR3 spans 13 amino acids. With 9 bases clipped from V and 2 bases from J, the junction kept 4 bases outside the gene matches. CDR3 DNA: TGTGCCAGGGGACTAGAGTACACAGATACGCAGTATTTT. It is translated as CARGLEYTDTQYF.

The DNA of the CDR3 is TGCGCCAGCAGTCAATCCGTAGGAGCGCAGTACTTC. It is translated as CASSQSVGAQYF. The chain carries TRBV23-1 and TRBJ2-7; D not certain. TRBV23-1 has ORF status, its function being uncertain. The CDR3 extends over 12 amino acids. Deletions cut 0 bases from V and 9 bases from J, with 9 bases between.

The CDR3 reads CASSLAAGGGASDTQYF. CDR3 nucleotide sequence: TGTGCCAGCAGCTTAGCCGCTGGCGGGGGGGCATCAGATACGCAGTATTTT. The chain recombines TRBV7-9 with TRBJ2-3, with 9 nucleotides matching TRBD2. The CDR3 is 17 amino acids. The V segment lost 0 bases and the J segment 4 bases; nucleotides outside the gene matches: 8. Germline CDR1 and CDR2: SEHNR and FQNEAQ (reference sequence).

This clone is a singleton in its sample. The rearrangement links TRBV14 to TRBJ1-2, with 10 bases fitting TRBD1. The CDR3 spans 19 residues. V shed 2 bases and J 6 bases; nucleotides not matched to a gene: 18. Germline V gives CDR1 SGHDN, CDR2 FVKESK. CDR3 sequence (DNA): TGTGCCAGCAGCCAATGGGTCGTACCGGGAGACAGGGGGCAAAATGGCTACACCTTC. Its translation is CASSQWVVPGDRGQNGYTF.

The chain couples TRBV28 to TRBJ2-7; TRBD1 aligns across 7 bases. This CDR3 is built from 17 residues. Losses at the gene ends were 2 bases for V and 1 base for J; bases not matched to a gene: 11. Germline V gives CDR1 MDHEN, CDR2 SYDVKM. The CDR3 reads CASSLGDWTGGSYEQYF. CDR3 bases: TGTGCCAGCAGTTTAGGGGATTGGACAGGAGGATCCTACGAGCAGTACTTC.

CDR3 sequence reads: CASSDSVGTGDFPGQYV. DNA of the CDR3: TGTGCCAGCAGTGACTCGGTCGGGACAGGGGACTTCCCTGGGCAGTACGTC. This rearrangement joins TRBV6-4 to TRBJ2-7; 10 bases agree with TRBD1. The V gene end was trimmed by 0 bases and the J gene end by 9 bases; junction bases not matched to a gene: 14. CDR1 MRHNA and CDR2 SNTAGT come from the germline V gene. The CDR3 is 17 amino acids.

The chain carries TRBV7-9 and TRBJ2-3, with D possibly TRBD1 on 6 matching bases. Germline V gene data show CDR1 as SEHNR and CDR2 as FQNEAQ (reference sequence). With 1 base removed from V and 4 bases from J, the gap between germline ends came to 9 bases. CDR3 length equals 14 residues. CDR3 loop: CASSLVEGADTQYF. The CDR3 region has the DNA TGTGCCAGCAGCTTAGTAGAGGGGGCAGATACGCAGTATTTT.

As for this clone: Germline is not matched at one junction end, which may reflect a read error. The chain is built from TRBV2 and TRBJ1-4; tentative D call: TRBD1 (6 bases). The CDR3 has 12 amino acids. Germline loops: CDR1 SNHLY, CDR2 FYNNEI. CDR3 coding DNA: TGTGCCAGCAGAGATACAGCGACAGGCACATCCTTT. This gives the protein CASRDTATGTSF.

The chain has TRBV3-1 (or the pseudogene TRBV3-2) and TRBJ1-2; D ambiguous. Trimming removed 4 bases at V and 3 bases at J, with 9 bases between. The CDR3 totals 13 residues. CDR1 and CDR2 from the germline V gene are LGHDT and YNNKEL (reference sequence). The CDR3 DNA reads as TGTGCCAGCAGCCGGGCATGGGACTATGGCTACACCTTC. Amino acid sequence: CASSRAWDYGYTF.

The genes are TRBV13 and TRBJ1-1; D call uncertain. Trimming left V 0 bases short and J 1 base short, with 3 bases between. CDR1 and CDR2 (germline): PRHDT, FYEKMQ (reference sequence). The CDR3 runs 13 residues. The CDR3 DNA reads TGTGCCAGCAGCTTAGGCGGGAACACTGAAGCTTTCTTT. Residues: CASSLGGNTEAFF.

The chain couples TRBV11-2 to TRBJ2-3, with TRBD2 as a possible D gene (6 bases). Germline lookup yields CDR1 SGHAT and CDR2 FQNNGV. V was clipped by 1 base and J by 0 bases, with 11 bases between them. The CDR3 consists of 16 residues. The DNA of the CDR3 is TGTGCCAGCAGCTTAGTGATAGCGGATAGCACAGATACGCAGTATTTT. Protein product: CASSLVIADSTDTQYF.

This clone was recorded only once. The chain uses TRBV28 and TRBJ1-2; D uncertain. CDR1 and CDR2 from the germline V gene are MDHEN and SYDVKM. The CDR3 length is 15 residues. Trimming took off 6 bases at V and 5 bases at J, with 19 bases between the two ends. CDR3 residues: CASRPRTGPQYGYTF. CDR3 in DNA: TGTGCCAGCAGACCCAGGACTGGCCCCCAGTATGGCTACACCTTC.

The CDR3 DNA is TGTGCCAGCAGCTTAGACAGGGGCACAGATACGCAGTATTTT. This encodes CASSLDRGTDTQYF. The V call is TRBV11-1, the J call TRBJ2-3, with a weak D call TRBD1 (6 bases). Germline V gives CDR1 SGHAT, CDR2 FQDESV (reference sequence). The V end was cut by 1 base, the J end by 1 base, with 6 bases between. The CDR3 is made up of 14 amino acids.

On this clone: This CDR3 is also generated by other DNA sequences in the sample. This sequence joins TRBV7-9 and TRBJ2-1, with D unresolved. The germline CDR1 and CDR2 sequences are SEHNR and FQNEAQ (reference sequence). V was pared by 1 base and J by 3 bases, with 4 bases between. The CDR3 is made up of 13 amino acids. CDR3 coding DNA: TGTGCCAGCAGCTTAGAGCTCTACAATGAGCAGTTCTTC. It specifies CASSLELYNEQFF.

The chain is built from TRBV5-4 and TRBJ1-1; unclear D gene. The V end lost 0 bases, the J end lost 1 base, and 4 bases lay between the germline ends. From germline, CDR1 is SGHNT and CDR2 YYREEE (reference sequence). The length of the CDR3 is 13 residues. The DNA of the CDR3 is TGTGCCAGCAGCTTGGATCAGAACACTGAAGCTTTCTTT. This encodes CASSLDQNTEAFF.